These 8 T cell receptor beta chains share one sample of origin, sequenced in a study of T cell responses to AZD1222 COVID-19 vaccine. Using immunoSEQ multiplex PCR, the repertoire was profiled, and TCRdb retains in-frame clones only, with some absent. The data show about 270,000 clones, around 92% seen once. This specimen was peripheral blood, taken 28 days after the second AZD1222 dose. The receptor set was obtained from an adult who received the AZD1222 COVID-19 vaccine.

The V gene is TRBV3-1 (or the pseudogene TRBV3-2), the J gene TRBJ1-2; no reliable D call. The germline V gene has CDR1 LGHDT and CDR2 YNNKEL (reference sequence). V dropped 1 base and J dropped 0 bases, with 9 bases sitting between them. This CDR3 comprises 15 residues. The CDR3 nucleotides read TGTGCCAGCAGCCAAGTAGGCGGAGCTAACTATGGCTACACCTTC. Protein: CASSQVGGANYGYTF.

This clone was counted many times. The CDR3 nucleotides are TGTGCCAGCAGCTCCACCCCGGGACGGGGATCCTACGAGCAGTACTTC. Its protein is CASSSTPGRGSYEQYF. This chain connects TRBV7-2 to TRBJ2-7; TRBD1 or TRBD2 may be the D gene (5 bases each). CDR1 and CDR2 from the germline V gene are SGHTA and FQGNSA. The CDR3 spans 16 residues. V was pared by 4 bases and J by 1 base, with 17 bases between.

This clone was seen only once. In nucleotides, the CDR3 is TGTGCCAGCAGCCTAGGAGGGCGGGGAGGCACAGATACGCAGTATTTT. Its translation is CASSLGGRGGTDTQYF. This chain connects TRBV5-5 to TRBJ2-3; possible D gene TRBD2, 6 bases. Germline-derived CDR1 and CDR2 are SGHKS and YYEKEE (reference sequence). V was clipped by 4 bases and J by 1 base, with 16 bases between them. This CDR3 has 16 residues.

This sequence joins TRBV7-2 and TRBJ2-7, with 8 bases lining up with TRBD1. CDR1 is SGHTA, CDR2 FQGNSA, per germline. The CDR3 is 15 residues long. V shed 0 bases, J shed 7 bases, and the junction held 8 bases outside the gene matches. The CDR3 loop is CASSLARTGLKEQYF. The CDR3 DNA is TGTGCCAGCAGCTTAGCCAGGACAGGGCTAAAGGAGCAGTACTTC.

The CDR3 spells CASSEGGQPQHF. The CDR3 DNA sequence: TGTGCCAGCAGTGAGGGGGGCCAGCCCCAGCATTTT. The chain employs TRBV6-1 and TRBJ1-5, with D possibly matching TRBD1 (6 bases). This CDR3 spans 12 amino acids. Germline values: CDR1 MNHNS, CDR2 SASEGT. V lost 3 bases, J lost 7 bases, and 7 bases lay in between.

The rearrangement uses TRBV11-2 and TRBJ2-1; no clear D. V shed 1 base and J shed 0 bases, with 10 bases lying between them. Per the germline V gene, CDR1 is SGHAT and CDR2 is FQNNGV. The CDR3 spans 16 residues. Here the CDR3 DNA reads TGTGCCAGCAGCTTAGGGACCCGGAGCTCCTACAATGAGCAGTTCTTC. This gives the protein CASSLGTRSSYNEQFF.

This clone came up once. The chain joins TRBV27 to TRBJ1-2; a weak D match, TRBD1 (6 bases). Trimming shortened V by 5 bases and J by 3 bases, and 28 bases separated the two germline ends. Germline V gene sequence: CDR1 MNHEY, CDR2 SMNVEV (reference sequence). The CDR3 has 19 residues. The CDR3 spells CASSPLGGRRSTVYYGYTF. Here the CDR3 DNA reads TGTGCCAGCAGTCCGTTGGGGGGGCGACGGTCAACGGTTTACTATGGCTACACCTTC.

The V gene is TRBV7-3, the J gene TRBJ2-3, with 10 bases fitting TRBD1. The CDR3 sequence is 16 residues long. Germline lookup yields CDR1 SGHTA and CDR2 FQGTGA. V was clipped by 1 base and J by 3 bases; unmatched bases: 4. The CDR3, as DNA: TGTGCCAGCAGCTTAAGGGGACAGGGGAGGACAGATACGCAGTATTTT. Protein product: CASSLRGQGRTDTQYF. Based on the CDR3 plus reference TRBV7-3 and TRBJ2-3, the full variable domain is GAGVSQTPSNKVTEKGKYVELRCDPISGHTALYWYRQSLGQGPEFLIYFQGTGAADDSGLPNDRFFAVRPEGSVSTLKIQRTERGDSAVYLCASSLRGQGRTDTQYFGPGTRLTVL.